The 29 T cell receptor beta chains below come from one sample, sequenced in a study of neurological immune-mediated disorders. TCRdb reanalysed the 5' RACE reads using MiXCR and keeps one entry per CDR3 protein. Of 66,000 or so distinct CDR3 sequences in the sample, around 5.2% were seen once. The specimen sequenced was PBMCs. The receptors were gathered from a woman aged 25 to 45 with multiple sclerosis.

This clonotype occurred many times. DNA for the CDR3: TGTGCCAGCAGGAAGGCTAGCTCAACCACAGATACGCAGTATTTT. As protein: CASRKASSTTDTQYF. The chain couples TRBV4-2 to TRBJ2-3; TRBD2 might be the D (5 bases). The V gene's germline CDR1 is LGHNA and CDR2 YNFKEQ. V was clipped by 6 bases and J by 2 bases, with 15 bases between them. The CDR3 totals 15 residues.

At least ten counts were recorded for this clonotype. The rearrangement links TRBV10-3 to TRBJ2-5; 16 bases agree with TRBD2. The germline CDR1 and CDR2 sequences are ENHRY and SYGVKD. J gave up 5 bases and V 3 bases, and 6 bases lay outside the gene matches. The CDR3 consists of 17 residues. The chain's CDR3 is CAISDPGTSGGAETQYF. The CDR3 DNA sequence: TGTGCCATCAGTGACCCCGGGACTAGCGGGGGGGCTGAGACCCAGTACTTC.

In its sample, this clonotype was seen many times. V gene TRBV9 combines with J gene TRBJ2-6; D uncertain. The germline V gene encodes CDR1 SGDLS and CDR2 YYNGEE. V dropped 3 bases and J dropped 0 bases, with 19 bases sitting between them. The CDR3 totals 19 residues. CDR3 in DNA: TGTGCCAGCAGCGACCCGACTCGACACGGCTCCTCTGGGGCCAACGTCCTGACTTTC. Protein: CASSDPTRHGSSGANVLTF.

This clonotype has at least ten counts. The chain uses TRBV7-9 and TRBJ2-1, with TRBD1 identical over 7 bases. From germline, CDR1 is SEHNR and CDR2 FQNEAQ (reference sequence). CDR3 length: 16 amino acids. J gave up 0 bases and V 6 bases, and 8 bases lay outside the gene matches. The CDR3 region is CASSRYRGRSYNEQFF. Here the CDR3 DNA reads TGTGCCAGCAGTCGATACAGGGGTCGCTCCTACAATGAGCAGTTCTTC.

A remark on this clonotype: A single base separates this from a much larger clone, so it may be a read error. The chain recombines TRBV5-1 with TRBJ2-1; 7 bases line up with TRBD1. Germline V gene lookup returns CDR1 SGHRS and CDR2 YFSETQ. The V and J ends lost 3 bases and 4 bases, in that order; junction bases with no gene match: 4. This CDR3 comprises 14 residues. CDR3 amino acids: CASSSGQTYNEQFF. CDR3 nucleotide sequence: TGCGCCAGCAGCTCGGGACAGACGTACAATGAGCAGTTCTTC.

This clonotype occurred many times. V usage is TRBV18 and J usage is TRBJ2-1; 8 bases are a match to TRBD1. The ends lost 10 bases at V and 7 bases at J; junction bases unmatched: 9. The CDR3 runs to 13 residues. Per germline, CDR1 KGHSH and CDR2 LQKENI. In DNA, the CDR3 is TGTGCCACCTCCCCGGGACAGGTAAATGAGCAGTTCTTC. Encoded protein: CATSPGQVNEQFF.

The chain employs TRBV7-2 and TRBJ1-6; unclear D gene. The CDR3 runs to 13 residues. V was clipped by 2 bases and J by 8 bases, with 7 bases between them. The germline V gene has CDR1 SGHTA and CDR2 FQGNSA. CDR3 amino acids: CASSLKGDSPLHF. DNA of the CDR3: TGTGCCAGCAGCTTAAAGGGAGATTCACCCCTCCACTTT. Full variable domain (outside the CDR3, taken from reference TRBV7-2 and TRBJ1-6): GAGVSQSPSNKVTEKGKDVELRCDPISGHTALYWYRQSLGQGLEFLIYFQGNSAPDKSGLPSDRFSAERTGGSVSTLTIQRTQQEDSAVYLCASSLKGDSPLHFGNGTRLTVT.

In its sample, this clonotype was seen a few times. One end of the junction is discordant with germline, which a read error may explain. The chain combines TRBV7-7 with TRBJ2-1, with a tentative D call TRBD2 (6 bases). The germline gives CDR1 SSHAT, CDR2 FNYEAQ (reference sequence). The CDR3 runs to 14 residues. Here the CDR3 DNA reads TGTGCTAGCAGCTTAGGGGCGGGGTACAATGAGCAGTTCTTC. Protein: CASSLGAGYNEQFF. Supplemented by reference TRBV7-7 and TRBJ2-1, the full variable domain reads GAGVSQSPRYKVTKRGQDVTLRCDPISSHATLYWYQQALGQGPEFLTYFNYEAQPDKSGLPSDRFSAERPEGSISTLTIQRTEQRDSAMYRCASSLGAGYNEQFFGPGTRLTVL.

The sample holds many counts of this clonotype. CDR3 sequence: CASTTGKHTGPNEQFF. Written as DNA, the CDR3 is TGCGCCAGCACCACCGGGAAACACACTGGCCCCAATGAGCAGTTCTTC. The rearrangement links TRBV5-1 to TRBJ2-1; weak D call: TRBD2 (5 bases). Germline V gene lookup returns CDR1 SGHRS and CDR2 YFSETQ. The CDR3 is 16 residues long. V was cut by 6 bases and J by 6 bases, with 22 bases left in between. Variable domain in full (rest from reference TRBV5-1 and TRBJ2-1): KAGVTQTPRYLIKTRGQQVTLSCSPISGHRSVSWYQQTPGQGLQFLFEYFSETQRNKGNFPGRFSGRQFSNSRSEMNVSTLELGDSALYLCASTTGKHTGPNEQFFGPGTRLTVL.

This clonotype showed up just a few times. The chain uses TRBV5-6 and TRBJ1-5; D is undetermined. Germline-derived CDR1 and CDR2 are SGHDT and YYEEEE. Trimming removed 4 bases from V and 5 bases from J, with 10 bases in between. The CDR3 runs 13 residues. The CDR3 sequence: CASSRGGYQPQHF. The CDR3 region has the DNA TGTGCCAGCAGCCGAGGAGGGTATCAGCCCCAGCATTTT.

This clonotype was counted ten times or more. The chain employs TRBV27 and TRBJ1-5; 7 bases are shared with TRBD1. V lost 4 bases, J lost 0 bases, and 3 bases stayed unmatched. The CDR3 runs to 15 residues. Germline V gene lookup returns CDR1 MNHEY and CDR2 SMNVEV (reference sequence). CDR3 sequence reads: CASSSDRDSNQPQHF. The DNA for the CDR3 is TGTGCCAGCAGTTCCGACAGGGATAGCAATCAGCCCCAGCATTTT.

The chain employs TRBV20-1 and TRBJ2-5, with D unclear. The V gene's germline CDR1 is DFQATT and CDR2 SNEGSKA (reference sequence). Deletions cut 0 bases from V and 2 bases from J, with 10 bases between. The CDR3 is 14 residues long. CDR3 coding DNA: TGCAGTGCTAGAGATCTCGACGGTCAAGAGACCCAGTACTTC. As protein: CSARDLDGQETQYF.

This clonotype was counted ten times or more. The chain recombines TRBV20-1 with TRBJ2-1; D is possibly TRBD1 or TRBD2 (7 bases each). Germline assignment: CDR1 DFQATT and CDR2 SNEGSKA (reference sequence). There are 16 residues in the CDR3. Trimming cost V 4 bases and J 8 bases, with 24 bases left between them. The CDR3 sequence: CSANLRAGATGYEQFF. The CDR3 bases are TGCAGTGCTAACTTGCGTGCGGGGGCGACAGGGTATGAGCAGTTCTTC.

This clonotype was seen ten or more times. V is TRBV6-5 and J is TRBJ2-7; D unclear. CDR1 and CDR2 from the germline V gene are MNHEY and SVGAGI. The V and J ends lost 0 bases and 6 bases respectively, with 3 bases between them. This CDR3 contains 11 residues. CDR3 DNA sequence: TGTGCCAGCAGTTACTCGGGCGAGCAGTACTTC. Encoded protein: CASSYSGEQYF.

This clonotype was observed many times. The chain uses TRBV10-3 and TRBJ2-2; the D is unclear. V lost 6 bases, J lost 2 bases, and 10 bases lay in between. The length of the CDR3 is 14 residues. CDR1 ENHRY and CDR2 SYGVKD come from the germline V gene. CDR3 nucleotides: TGTGCCATCAGCACCGGGCTAAACACCGGGGAGCTGTTTTTT. Translating it yields CAISTGLNTGELFF.

The sample holds many counts of this clonotype. This chain connects TRBV5-4 to TRBJ1-2; D is undetermined. This CDR3 contains 17 residues. V was clipped by 0 bases and J by 0 bases, with 15 bases between them. Germline assignment: CDR1 SGHNT and CDR2 YYREEE (reference sequence). The CDR3 nucleotides are TGTGCCAGCAGCTTGGAAAACCTTGTCGTAACTAACTATGGCTACACCTTC. It specifies CASSLENLVVTNYGYTF.

This clonotype was detected a few times. The chain carries TRBV7-2 and TRBJ2-3; 11 bases map to TRBD2. The CDR3 spans 16 residues. With V trimmed by 4 bases and J by 0 bases, 3 bases remained unmatched. From germline, CDR1 is SGHTA and CDR2 FQGNSA. CDR3 amino acids: CASSSLAGGSTDTQYF. The CDR3 nucleotides are TGTGCCAGCAGCTCCCTAGCGGGGGGAAGCACAGATACGCAGTATTTT.

This clonotype has a count of ten or more. V usage is TRBV2 and J usage is TRBJ1-2; D gene ambiguous. The CDR3 loop spans 16 amino acids. Germline CDR1 SNHLY, CDR2 FYNNEI. V was cut by 7 bases and J by 3 bases, with 21 bases left in between. The CDR3 spells CASKETVNIGDYGYTF. CDR3 nucleotide sequence: TGTGCCAGCAAGGAGACTGTTAATATCGGGGACTATGGCTACACCTTC.

This clonotype was counted only a few times. Written as DNA, the CDR3 is TGCGCCAGCAGCGGAACTAGCGGTTCTAGCACAGATACGCAGTATTTT. Translated, it gives CASSGTSGSSTDTQYF. The chain joins TRBV5-1 to TRBJ2-3, with 8 bases lining up with TRBD2. The CDR3 contains 16 residues. Germline V gives CDR1 SGHRS, CDR2 YFSETQ. Trimming took 4 bases from V and 0 from J; bases not matched to a gene: 7.

This clonotype came up many times. The chain carries TRBV12-3 or TRBV12-4 and TRBJ2-5, with TRBD2 matching over 9 bases. The CDR3 has 15 amino acids. V was clipped by 3 bases and J by 3 bases; unmatched bases: 5. CDR3 DNA: TGTGCCAGCAGTTTCAGTAGCGGGGGAAAAGAGACCCAGTACTTC. It yields the protein CASSFSSGGKETQYF.

This clonotype was seen many times. The V gene is TRBV15, the J gene TRBJ1-2, with TRBD1 matching over 9 bases. The CDR3 sequence is 14 residues long. Germline CDR1 reads LNHNV; CDR2 reads YYDKDF (reference sequence). V lost 1 base and J lost 8; bases outside the gene matches: 5. The CDR3 nucleotides are TGTGCCACCAGCAGAGGCACAGGGGGCGAAGGCTACACCTTC. This gives the protein CATSRGTGGEGYTF.

This clonotype was counted many times. The chain recombines TRBV12-3 or TRBV12-4 with TRBJ2-5, with D tentatively TRBD1 or TRBD2 (6 bases each). V was pared by 5 bases and J by 3 bases, with 13 bases between. This CDR3 is built from 14 residues. CDR3 loop: CASSEWGDKETQYF. CDR3 bases: TGTGCCAGCAGTGAATGGGGGGACAAAGAGACCCAGTACTTC.

The rearrangement uses TRBV7-6 and TRBJ2-7, with D possibly being TRBD1 (5 bases). V was cut by 5 bases and J by 3 bases, with 11 bases left in between. This CDR3 has 13 amino acids. The germline V gene encodes CDR1 SGHVS and CDR2 FNYEAQ. The CDR3 bases are TGTGCCAGCAGCACAGGAAAGGGCTACGAGCAGTACTTC. It codes for CASSTGKGYEQYF.

This clonotype was observed at least ten times. The chain recombines TRBV7-2 with TRBJ2-7; the match to TRBD2 covers 11 bases. Trimming took 1 base from V and 6 from J; bases not matched to a gene: 5. There are 15 residues in the CDR3. Germline-derived CDR1 and CDR2 are SGHTA and FQGNSA. DNA of the CDR3: TGTGCCAGCAGCTTAGATGGACTAGCGGGTGCCGAGCAGTACTTC. This encodes CASSLDGLAGAEQYF. Together with reference TRBV7-2 and TRBJ2-7, the CDR3 gives the full variable domain: GAGVSQSPSNKVTEKGKDVELRCDPISGHTALYWYRQSLGQGLEFLIYFQGNSAPDKSGLPSDRFSAERTGGSVSTLTIQRTQQEDSAVYLCASSLDGLAGAEQYFGPGTRLTVT.

This clonotype showed up many times. The CDR3 loop reads CSATVRGFAEAFF. CDR3 nucleotides: TGCAGTGCTACCGTGCGGGGGTTCGCTGAAGCTTTCTTT. The chain couples TRBV20-1 to TRBJ1-1; tentative D call: TRBD1 (5 bases). The CDR3 extends over 13 amino acids. V lost 4 bases and J 6 bases, leaving 15 bases between the germline ends. Germline assignment: CDR1 DFQATT and CDR2 SNEGSKA (reference sequence).

This clonotype was seen ten or more times. This sequence joins TRBV5-1 and TRBJ2-3, with 8 bases identical to TRBD1. Per the germline V gene, CDR1 is SGHRS and CDR2 is YFSETQ. Unmatched junction bases numbered 7, after V lost 1 base and J lost 6 bases. The CDR3 covers 15 residues. CDR3 amino acids: CASSLQRQGADTQYF. The CDR3, as DNA: TGCGCCAGCAGCTTGCAGAGGCAGGGGGCGGATACGCAGTATTTT.

This clonotype was observed many times. The V call is TRBV9, the J call TRBJ1-4, with no clear D. This CDR3 contains 15 residues. Germline V gene sequence: CDR1 SGDLS, CDR2 YYNGEE. Trimming took 0 bases from V and 8 from J, leaving 14 bases between them. Here the CDR3 DNA reads TGTGCCAGCAGCGTAGGAACGGGTGGCAGGGAAAAACTGTTTTTT. This sequence encodes CASSVGTGGREKLFF.

This clonotype was detected only a few times. The rearrangement uses TRBV25-1 and TRBJ1-1; perhaps TRBD1 as D (5 bases). V shed 4 bases and J shed 4 bases, with 13 bases lying between them. CDR1 is MGHDK and CDR2 is SYGVNS in the germline V gene. CDR3 length: 14 residues. The CDR3 reads CASSVTGTGTEAFF. CDR3 nucleotides: TGTGCCAGCAGTGTCACGGGGACGGGCACTGAAGCTTTCTTT.

This clonotype was recorded many times. V and J are TRBV5-5 and TRBJ2-2; 12 bases agree with TRBD1. The CDR3 length is 18 residues. After removal of 3 bases from V and 4 bases from J, the junction contained 10 bases not matched to a gene. Germline V gives CDR1 SGHKS, CDR2 YYEKEE (reference sequence). The CDR3 region is CASSSRDRGLLGTGELFF. Here the CDR3 DNA reads TGTGCCAGCAGCTCCCGGGACAGGGGGCTTCTGGGCACCGGGGAGCTGTTTTTT.